The rows below give T cell receptor beta chains drawn from one sample of a study of shared clonotypes between healthy human individuals. Measured with immunoSEQ multiplex PCR; TCRdb has only the in-frame clones, and not every one. This repertoire shows roughly 700,000 clones, roughly 70% found once; its top ten account for 1.7%. Sequenced material: memory CD4+ T cells sorted from blood. The receptors shown here come from a young woman in good health. Both conserved end residues are part of each CDR3. A D gene is named only where the DNA matches it firmly. Size is stated for part of the rows, as once, few or many counts, or as a class when the clone is expanded.

D	size	V	J	DNA	CDR3
TRBD1	NA	TRBV11-2	TRBJ1-3	TGTGCCAGCAGCCCAGGGGGATCTGGAAACACCATATATTTT	CASSPGGSGNTIYF
NA	NA	TRBV5-6	TRBJ2-7	TGTGCCAGCAGCTTGAGAGTAGGACGGAGCTCCTACGAGCAGTACTTC	CASSLRVGRSSYEQYF
TRBD1	once	TRBV19	TRBJ2-5	TGTGCCAGTAGTGGACAGGGCGGGGAGACCCAGTACTTC	CASSGQGGETQYF
TRBD1	NA	TRBV6-5	TRBJ2-7	TGTGCCAGCAGTTCCAAACAGGGGGCCGGCTACGAGCAGTACTTC	CASSSKQGAGYEQYF
NA	NA	TRBV5-1	TRBJ1-4	TGCGCCAGCAGCTTCGGAAGGATAACTAATGAAAAACTGTTTTTT	CASSFGRITNEKLFF
NA	NA	TRBV6-5	TRBJ1-3	TGTGCCAGCAGTGGGACGTACTCTGGAAACACCATATATTTT	CASSGTYSGNTIYF
TRBD2	NA	TRBV19	TRBJ2-1	TGTGCCAGTGGAGCCGCACTAGCGGGAGTTCGGAGGTTGTTCTTC	CASGAALAGVRRLFF
NA	NA	TRBV11-2	TRBJ2-5	TGTGCCAGCAGCCCTTCCAGGGAGACCCAGTACTTC	CASSPSRETQYF
NA	NA	TRBV5-6	TRBJ2-1	TGTGCCAGCAGCCCCCGGGCTAGAGGACTTTACAATGAGCAGTTCTTC	CASSPRARGLYNEQFF
NA	NA	TRBV5-5	TRBJ1-2	TGTGCCAGCAGCTTGCCCGGAACCCCCCTCTATGGCTACACCTTC	CASSLPGTPLYGYTF
TRBD1	NA	TRBV5-6	TRBJ1-2	TGTGCCAGCAGCTTGGAGACAGGGGGCGCGAAACTGACCGGCTACACCTTC	CASSLETGGAKLTGYTF
TRBD1	many	TRBV7-9	TRBJ2-1	TGTGCCAGCAGCATACAGGGGGTCGAGCAGTTCTTC	CASSIQGVEQFF
NA	NA	TRBV11-2	TRBJ1-5	TGTGCCAGCAGCTTAAGCAGCAATCAGCCCCAGCATTTT	CASSLSSNQPQHF
NA	NA	TRBV5-1	TRBJ2-5	TGCGCCAGCAGCTTCCCCCCATATGAGACCCAGTACTTC	CASSFPPYETQYF
TRBD2	few	TRBV12-5	TRBJ2-1	TGTGCTAGTGGTCCTGAAGAGCCGGGAGGGATCTACAATGAGCAGTTCTTC	CASGPEEPGGIYNEQFF
NA	NA	TRBV19	TRBJ1-1	TGTGCCAGTAGTATCCAGCCGGGGCAAACTGAAGCTTTCTTT	CASSIQPGQTEAFF
NA	NA	TRBV4-1	TRBJ1-1	TGCGCCAGCAGCCAAGTTGTGAAGTCTCAGAACACTGAAGCTTTCTTT	CASSQVVKSQNTEAFF
NA	NA	TRBV19	TRBJ1-3	TGTGCCAGTAAAGGGCAGGCCCTCTCTGGAAACACCATATATTTT	CASKGQALSGNTIYF
TRBD2	NA	TRBV5-4	TRBJ2-2	TGTGCCAGCAGCTTTTTAGCGGGAGGGAGCACCGGGGAGCTGTTTTTT	CASSFLAGGSTGELFF
NA	NA	TRBV5-4	TRBJ2-3	TGTGCCAGCAGCGCTCACCGCTCAGGGGCGTCGGAGTATTTT	CASSAHRSGASEYF
TRBD2	NA	TRBV6-6	TRBJ2-2	TGTGCCAGCAGTTACCGACTAGCGGGGACCGGGGAGCTGTTTTTT	CASSYRLAGTGELFF
NA	NA	TRBV18	TRBJ2-1	TGTGCCAGCTCACCATTGCGGGTCGAAGAGCAGTTCTTC	CASSPLRVEEQFF
TRBD2	once	TRBV5-1	TRBJ2-2	TGCGCCAGCATAGCGGGAACCGGGGAGCTGTTTTTT	CASIAGTGELFF
TRBD2	NA	TRBV11-2	TRBJ2-5	TGTGCCAGCAGTCATAGACTAGCGGGAGAATGGGAGACCCAGTACTTC	CASSHRLAGEWETQYF
NA	NA	TRBV11-1	TRBJ1-1	TGTGCCAGCAGCCTAGGGGGGTTTGGCACTGAAGCTTTCTTT	CASSLGGFGTEAFF
TRBD2	NA	TRBV7-2	TRBJ2-1	TGTGCCAGCAGCCCCATGGGGACTAGCGGATACAATGAGCAGTTCTTC	CASSPMGTSGYNEQFF
NA	NA	TRBV27	TRBJ2-5	TGTGCCAGCAGTCCCAGGACGGTCCGGGAGACCCAGTACTTC	CASSPRTVRETQYF
NA	NA	TRBV19	TRBJ2-5	TGTGCCAGTAGCTACTTTAGCGGATCTCCCCAAGAGACCCAGTACTTC	CASSYFSGSPQETQYF